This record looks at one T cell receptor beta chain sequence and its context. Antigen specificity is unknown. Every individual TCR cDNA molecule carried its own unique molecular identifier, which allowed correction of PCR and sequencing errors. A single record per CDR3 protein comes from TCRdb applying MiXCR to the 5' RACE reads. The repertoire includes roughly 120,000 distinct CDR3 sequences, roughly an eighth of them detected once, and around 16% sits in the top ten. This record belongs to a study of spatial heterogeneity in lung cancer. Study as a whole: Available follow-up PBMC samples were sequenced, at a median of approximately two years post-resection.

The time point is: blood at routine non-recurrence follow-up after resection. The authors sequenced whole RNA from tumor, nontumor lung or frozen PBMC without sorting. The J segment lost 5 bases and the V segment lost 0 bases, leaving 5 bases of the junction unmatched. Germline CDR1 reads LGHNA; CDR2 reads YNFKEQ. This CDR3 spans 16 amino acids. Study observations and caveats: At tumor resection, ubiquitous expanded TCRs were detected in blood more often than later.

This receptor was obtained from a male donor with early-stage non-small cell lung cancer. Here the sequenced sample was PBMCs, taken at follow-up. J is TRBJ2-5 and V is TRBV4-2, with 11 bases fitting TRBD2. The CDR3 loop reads CASSQDPSGGLETQYF. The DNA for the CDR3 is TGTGCCAGCAGCCAAGATCCTAGCGGGGGGCTCGAGACCCAGTACTTC.